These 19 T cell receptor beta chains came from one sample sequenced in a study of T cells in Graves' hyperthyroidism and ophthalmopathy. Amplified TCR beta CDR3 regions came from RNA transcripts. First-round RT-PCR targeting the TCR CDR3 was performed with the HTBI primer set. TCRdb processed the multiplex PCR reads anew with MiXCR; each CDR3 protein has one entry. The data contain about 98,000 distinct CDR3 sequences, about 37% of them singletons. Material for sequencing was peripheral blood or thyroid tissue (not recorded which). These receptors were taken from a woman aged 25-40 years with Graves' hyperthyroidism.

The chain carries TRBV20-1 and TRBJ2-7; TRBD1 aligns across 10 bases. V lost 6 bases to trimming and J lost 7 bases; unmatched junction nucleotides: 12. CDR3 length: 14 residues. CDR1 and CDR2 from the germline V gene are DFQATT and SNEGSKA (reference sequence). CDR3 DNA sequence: TGCAGTGCGGAAGGACAGGGGGAATCATATGAGCAGTACTTC. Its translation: CSAEGQGESYEQYF.

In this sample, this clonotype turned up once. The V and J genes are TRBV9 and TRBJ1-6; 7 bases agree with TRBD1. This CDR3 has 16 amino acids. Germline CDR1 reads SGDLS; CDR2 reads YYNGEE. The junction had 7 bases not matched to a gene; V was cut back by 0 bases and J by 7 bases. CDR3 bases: TGTGCCAGCAGCGTAGCCCAGCGGGACAGCAATTCACCCCTCCACTTT. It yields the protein CASSVAQRDSNSPLHF.

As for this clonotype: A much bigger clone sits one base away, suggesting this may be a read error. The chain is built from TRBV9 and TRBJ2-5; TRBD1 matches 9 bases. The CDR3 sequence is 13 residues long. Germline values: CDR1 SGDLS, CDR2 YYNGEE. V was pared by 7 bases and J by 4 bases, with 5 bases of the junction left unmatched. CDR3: CASGNRGRETQYF. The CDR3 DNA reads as TGTGCCAGCGGAAACAGGGGGCGAGAGACCCAGTACTTC.

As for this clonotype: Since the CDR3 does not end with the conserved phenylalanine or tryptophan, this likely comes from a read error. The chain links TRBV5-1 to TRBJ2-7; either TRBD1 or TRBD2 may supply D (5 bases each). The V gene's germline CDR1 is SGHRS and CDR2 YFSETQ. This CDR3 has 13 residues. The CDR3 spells CASSLAGTYEQYS. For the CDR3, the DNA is TGTGCCAGCAGCTTGGCAGGGACGTACGAGCAGTACTCC.

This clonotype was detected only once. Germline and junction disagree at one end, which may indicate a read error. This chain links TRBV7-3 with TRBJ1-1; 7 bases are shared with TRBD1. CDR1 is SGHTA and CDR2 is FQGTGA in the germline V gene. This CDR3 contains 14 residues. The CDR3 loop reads CAGSQGGADTEAFF. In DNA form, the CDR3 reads TGTGCCGGCAGCCAGGGGGGGGCGGACACTGAAGCTTTCTTT.

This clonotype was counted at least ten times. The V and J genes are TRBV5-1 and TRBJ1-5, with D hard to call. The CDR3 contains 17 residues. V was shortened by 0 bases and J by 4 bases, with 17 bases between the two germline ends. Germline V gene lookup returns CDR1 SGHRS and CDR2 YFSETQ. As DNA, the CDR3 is TGCGCCAGCAGCTTGGACCCTACGAGGGATCGGAATCAGCCCCAGCATTTT. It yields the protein CASSLDPTRDRNQPQHF.

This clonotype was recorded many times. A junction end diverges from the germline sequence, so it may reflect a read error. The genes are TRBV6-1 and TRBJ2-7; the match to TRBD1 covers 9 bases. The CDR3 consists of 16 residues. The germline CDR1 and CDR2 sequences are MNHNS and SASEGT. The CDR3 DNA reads TGTGCCAGCAGTGAAGCCCTACGGACAGGGGAAGGAGAGCATTACTTC. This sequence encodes CASSEALRTGEGEHYF.

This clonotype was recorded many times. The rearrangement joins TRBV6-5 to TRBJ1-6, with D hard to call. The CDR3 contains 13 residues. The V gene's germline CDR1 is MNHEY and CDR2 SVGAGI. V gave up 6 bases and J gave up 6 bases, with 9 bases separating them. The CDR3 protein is CASRQVVNSPLHF. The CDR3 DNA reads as TGTGCCAGCAGGCAGGTGGTTAATTCACCCCTCCACTTT.

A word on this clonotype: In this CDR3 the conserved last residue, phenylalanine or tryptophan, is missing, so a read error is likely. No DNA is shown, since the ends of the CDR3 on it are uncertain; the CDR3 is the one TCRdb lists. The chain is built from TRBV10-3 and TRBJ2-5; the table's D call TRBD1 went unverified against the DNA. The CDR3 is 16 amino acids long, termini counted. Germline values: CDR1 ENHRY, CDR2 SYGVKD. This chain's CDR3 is CAISGQGASRGYTFGS.

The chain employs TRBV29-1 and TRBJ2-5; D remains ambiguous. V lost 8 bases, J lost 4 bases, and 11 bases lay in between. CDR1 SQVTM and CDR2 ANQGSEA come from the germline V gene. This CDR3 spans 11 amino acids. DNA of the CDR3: TGCAGCAGTTTAAATGGAGAGACCCAGTACTTC. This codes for CSSLNGETQYF.

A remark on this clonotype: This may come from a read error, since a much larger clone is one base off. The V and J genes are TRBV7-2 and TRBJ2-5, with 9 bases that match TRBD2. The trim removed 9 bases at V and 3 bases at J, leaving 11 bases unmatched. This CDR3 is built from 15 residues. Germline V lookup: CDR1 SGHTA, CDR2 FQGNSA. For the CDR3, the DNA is TGTGCCAGGAGTGTACAGGGACTAGCTAAAGAGACCCAGTACTTC. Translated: CARSVQGLAKETQYF. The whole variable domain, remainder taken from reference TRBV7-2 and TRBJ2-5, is GAGVSQSPSNKVTEKGKDVELRCDPISGHTALYWYRQSLGQGLEFLIYFQGNSAPDKSGLPSDRFSAERTGGSVSTLTIQRTQQEDSAVYLCARSVQGLAKETQYFGPGTRLLVL.

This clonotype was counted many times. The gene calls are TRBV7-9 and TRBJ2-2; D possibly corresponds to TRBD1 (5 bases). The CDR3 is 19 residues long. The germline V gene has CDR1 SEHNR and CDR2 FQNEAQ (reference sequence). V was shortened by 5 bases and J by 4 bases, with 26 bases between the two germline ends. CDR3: CASSPDKGRPKFPTGELFF. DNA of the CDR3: TGTGCCAGCAGCCCAGACAAGGGGCGACCGAAGTTTCCCACCGGGGAGCTGTTTTTT.

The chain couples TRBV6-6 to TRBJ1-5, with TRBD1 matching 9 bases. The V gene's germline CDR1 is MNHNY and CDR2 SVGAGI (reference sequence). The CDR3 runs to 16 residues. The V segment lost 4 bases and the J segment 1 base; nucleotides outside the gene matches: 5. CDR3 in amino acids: CASSWGQGSSNQPQHF. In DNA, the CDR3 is TGTGCCAGCAGTTGGGGACAGGGCAGCAGCAATCAGCCCCAGCATTTT.

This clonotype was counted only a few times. CDR3 loop: CASWGQGYTF. The CDR3 nucleotides read TGTGCCAGCTGGGGACAAGGCTACACCTTC. This sequence joins TRBV25-1 and TRBJ1-2; TRBD1 might be the D (6 bases). The CDR3 runs 10 residues. The V and J ends lost 8 bases and 8 bases respectively, with 9 bases between them. Germline V gene lookup returns CDR1 MGHDK and CDR2 SYGVNS.

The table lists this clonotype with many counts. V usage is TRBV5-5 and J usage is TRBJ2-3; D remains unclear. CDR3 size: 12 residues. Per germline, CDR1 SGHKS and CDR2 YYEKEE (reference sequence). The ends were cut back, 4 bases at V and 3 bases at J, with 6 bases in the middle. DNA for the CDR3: TGTGCCAGCAGCCAATTTACAGATACGCAGTATTTT. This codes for CASSQFTDTQYF.

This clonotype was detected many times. CDR3 DNA: TGTGCCAGCAGCGGATACCGGGACTCCGGGAGGGCTTTCTTT. This codes for CASSGYRDSGRAFF. The chain employs TRBV9 and TRBJ1-1; tentatively, D is TRBD1 (5 bases). Germline CDR1 is SGDLS and CDR2 is YYNGEE. The CDR3 has 14 residues. The germline V and J ends were trimmed by 3 bases and 11 bases, with 20 bases remaining between them.

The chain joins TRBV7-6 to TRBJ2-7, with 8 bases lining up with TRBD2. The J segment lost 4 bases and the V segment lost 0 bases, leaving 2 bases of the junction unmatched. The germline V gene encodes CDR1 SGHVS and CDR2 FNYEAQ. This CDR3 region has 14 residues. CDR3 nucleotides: TGTGCCAGCAGCTTAGCCGGGGGGGGATACGAGCAGTACTTC. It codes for CASSLAGGGYEQYF.

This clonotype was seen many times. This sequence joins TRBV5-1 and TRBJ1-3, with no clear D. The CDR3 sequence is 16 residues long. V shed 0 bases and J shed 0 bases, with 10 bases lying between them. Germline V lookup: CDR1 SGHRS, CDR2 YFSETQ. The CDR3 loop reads CASSLDSLSSGNTIYF. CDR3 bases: TGCGCCAGCAGCTTGGACAGCTTGAGCTCTGGAAACACCATATATTTT.

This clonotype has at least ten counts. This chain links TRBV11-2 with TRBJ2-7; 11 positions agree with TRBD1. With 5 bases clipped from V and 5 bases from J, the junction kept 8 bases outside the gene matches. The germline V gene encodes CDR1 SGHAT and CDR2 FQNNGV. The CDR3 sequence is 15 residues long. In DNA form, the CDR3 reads TGTGCCAGCAGCCGGACAGGGGGCCAGGATCACGAGCAGTACTTC. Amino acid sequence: CASSRTGGQDHEQYF.